The clone carrying this T cell receptor (beta chain) was recorded at least ten times. The antigen remains unidentified. Germline V lookup: CDR1 LGHNA, CDR2 YSLEER. J gave up 6 bases and V 6 bases, and 9 bases lay outside the gene matches. The length of the CDR3 is 15 residues. The data originate from a study of T cells after yellow fever vaccination. As for the study in general: For low cell numbers, libraries were made with SMART-Seq v4 Ultra Low Input. Whole-study findings and limits: Bulk-population clonotypes that are abundant could appear as contaminants in FACS-sorted repertoires. Most primary-vaccination clones reappeared after the booster (about 95% CD4, around 88% CD8).

Researchers made TCR cDNA using 5'RACE template switching, and this step added a universal primer site and UMIs. TCRdb processed the 5' RACE reads anew with MiXCR; each CDR3 protein has one entry. The sample lists 600,000 to 750,000 distinct CDR3 sequences; approximately 13% were seen once. This clonotype was sampled from a man between 25 and 39 years old who received the YFV17D yellow fever vaccine. Specimen: PBMCs, collected on the day of the yellow fever booster vaccination. This chain uses TRBV4-3 with TRBJ2-1, with 9 nucleotides matching TRBD2. The CDR3 bases are TGCGCCAGCAGTCAACTTGCGGGAGGGCCCAATGAGCAGTTCTTC. This sequence encodes CASSQLAGGPNEQFF.